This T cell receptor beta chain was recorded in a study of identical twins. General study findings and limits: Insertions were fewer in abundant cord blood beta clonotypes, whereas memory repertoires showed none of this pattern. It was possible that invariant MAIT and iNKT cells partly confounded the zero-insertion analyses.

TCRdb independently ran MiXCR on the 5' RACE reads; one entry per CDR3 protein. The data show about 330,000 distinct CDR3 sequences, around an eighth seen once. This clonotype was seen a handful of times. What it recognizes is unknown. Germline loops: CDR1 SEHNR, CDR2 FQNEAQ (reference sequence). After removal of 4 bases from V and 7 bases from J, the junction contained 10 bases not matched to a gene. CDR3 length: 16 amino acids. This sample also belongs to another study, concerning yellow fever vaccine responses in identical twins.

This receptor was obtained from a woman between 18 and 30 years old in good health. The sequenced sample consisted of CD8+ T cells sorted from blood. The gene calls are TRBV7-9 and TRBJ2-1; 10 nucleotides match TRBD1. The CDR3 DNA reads TGTGCCAGCAGCTCTACCGGGACAGGGGATGGGAATGAGCAGTTCTTC. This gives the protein CASSSTGTGDGNEQFF.